This is a list of T cell receptor beta chains from one sample in a study of cytotoxic CD8 clonotypes in ibrutinib-treated CLL. The repertoire was sequenced with immunoSEQ multiplex PCR; TCRdb's copy has only in-frame clones and lacks some. The table includes a few hundred thousand clones, more than 65% detected once. Sequencing used PBMCs, obtained before ibrutinib treatment. The receptor source for this set is a human donor with chronic lymphocytic leukemia. Both conserved end residues are trimmed from each CDR3. Each record gives: CDR3 protein, J gene, clone size, V gene. Clone size is shown for a subset of rows, as once, few, many or a class of expanded clone.

CDR3: ARSLGAGSDGETQY
J: TRBJ2-5
size: .
V: TRBV5-3

CDR3: ASSPDLPETQY
J: TRBJ2-5
size: .
V: TRBV6-5

CDR3: AWSVGSYEQY
J: TRBJ2-7
size: .
V: TRBV30

CDR3: ASTPGLIYEQY
J: TRBJ2-7
size: once
V: TRBV7-9

CDR3: ASRGVTRGLFWDTEAF
J: TRBJ1-1
size: .
V: TRBV25-1

CDR3: ASSNGLAGGGHNEQF
J: TRBJ2-1
size: .
V: TRBV5-4

CDR3: ASSLAASGNQETQY
J: TRBJ2-5
size: .
V: TRBV7-6

CDR3: ASSSGGQIYSNQPQH
J: TRBJ1-5
size: .
V: TRBV28

CDR3: ANWKREGLYNEQF
J: TRBJ2-1
size: .
V: TRBV2

CDR3: ASSAQDRGAGELF
J: TRBJ2-2
size: .
V: TRBV5-4

CDR3: ASSPWANNEQF
J: TRBJ2-1
size: .
V: TRBV5-6

CDR3: ASSPGGGSGELF
J: TRBJ2-2
size: few
V: TRBV6-5

CDR3: ATSPGISLAGINEQF
J: TRBJ2-1
size: .
V: TRBV15

CDR3: ASSLVVGSPHEQY
J: TRBJ2-7
size: .
V: TRBV7-8

CDR3: ASSQLTSGNNEQY
J: TRBJ2-7
size: .
V: TRBV28

CDR3: ASSAGLAGVTDTQY
J: TRBJ2-3
size: .
V: TRBV9

CDR3: ASSPPELREKNEKLF
J: TRBJ1-4
size: .
V: TRBV18

CDR3: ASSPLLLRGTSNYGYT
J: TRBJ1-2
size: .
V: TRBV18

CDR3: ASSDTDRDEQY
J: TRBJ2-7
size: .
V: TRBV5-1

CDR3: ATSRTALVLRDEQF
J: TRBJ2-1
size: few
V: TRBV15

CDR3: ASSLVIGYEQY
J: TRBJ2-7
size: .
V: TRBV11-2

CDR3: AWSAPGGAPGNTIY
J: TRBJ1-3
size: .
V: TRBV30

CDR3: ASSVGQFDQPQH
J: TRBJ1-5
size: .
V: TRBV9

CDR3: ASSEWTLQGNQPQH
J: TRBJ1-5
size: few
V: TRBV25-1

CDR3: ASSASGPTDTQY
J: TRBJ2-3
size: .
V: TRBV6-4

CDR3: ASSHYLTITGELF
J: TRBJ2-2
size: .
V: TRBV4-2

CDR3: ASSLGAGTGMSGASYGYT
J: TRBJ1-2
size: .
V: TRBV7-8

CDR3: ASSQSTKNIQY
J: TRBJ2-4
size: .
V: TRBV11-1

CDR3: ASSENYGMNTEAF
J: TRBJ1-1
size: .
V: TRBV6-1

CDR3: ASRTGTGSYNEQF
J: TRBJ2-1
size: few
V: TRBV25-1

CDR3: ASSPTGEAYEQY
J: TRBJ2-7
size: few
V: TRBV5-1

CDR3: ASSQRQGPNQPQH
J: TRBJ1-5
size: .
V: TRBV5-5

CDR3: ASSRRGTSAEQY
J: TRBJ2-7
size: once
V: TRBV5-6

CDR3: ASSLGRGDNTGELF
J: TRBJ2-2
size: .
V: TRBV5-1

CDR3: ASSSNTRGPDLNYGYT
J: TRBJ1-2
size: .
V: TRBV28

CDR3: ASSYVSGGSYEQY
J: TRBJ2-7
size: .
V: TRBV6-6

CDR3: ASSTRGSQQQETQY
J: TRBJ2-5
size: .
V: TRBV11-2

CDR3: ASSLSYGALLF
J: TRBJ2-2
size: few
V: TRBV5-4

CDR3: ASSVKYFGTDTQY
J: TRBJ2-3
size: .
V: TRBV9

CDR3: ASSQAVTFYEQY
J: TRBJ2-7
size: .
V: TRBV4-1

CDR3: ASSLGVATGELF
J: TRBJ2-2
size: .
V: TRBV7-8

CDR3: SATSPSGANVLT
J: TRBJ2-6
size: .
V: TRBV29-1

CDR3: SVDAGSSTDTQY
J: TRBJ2-3
size: .
V: TRBV29-1

CDR3: ASSFQDYGYT
J: TRBJ1-2
size: .
V: TRBV28

CDR3: ASTSHPSAHTGELF
J: TRBJ2-2
size: .
V: TRBV2

CDR3: ASSNRGSGNTIY
J: TRBJ1-3
size: .
V: TRBV7-8

CDR3: ASSYSLDRGGYGYT
J: TRBJ1-2
size: .
V: TRBV6-5

CDR3: ASRTSGDHEQY
J: TRBJ2-7
size: .
V: TRBV6-5

CDR3: ASSELQGTGELF
J: TRBJ2-2
size: .
V: TRBV6-4

CDR3: ASSPIHSNQPQH
J: TRBJ1-5
size: few
V: TRBV7-6

CDR3: AWSARVLGLNQPQH
J: TRBJ1-5
size: .
V: TRBV30

CDR3: ASSEAGNLNIQY
J: TRBJ2-4
size: .
V: TRBV6-1

CDR3: ARSSGLAGGKLYEQY
J: TRBJ2-7
size: .
V: TRBV5-3

CDR3: ATSRGQGVNTEAF
J: TRBJ1-1
size: once
V: TRBV15

CDR3: ASSVARTEGTEAF
J: TRBJ1-1
size: .
V: TRBV9

CDR3: ASSIEDSHLNTEAF
J: TRBJ1-1
size: .
V: TRBV19

CDR3: ASSLGQGTEQY
J: TRBJ2-7
size: .
V: TRBV5-4

CDR3: SVDWGNYGYT
J: TRBJ1-2
size: .
V: TRBV29-1

CDR3: ASSRNRGANTGELF
J: TRBJ2-2
size: few
V: TRBV7-3